The sample holds one count of the clone carrying this TCR beta chain. Library construction for TCR beta used iRepertoire HTBI primers and Arm-PCR of CDR3 regions. TCRdb re-called the multiplex PCR reads through MiXCR, storing one row per CDR3 protein. This sample has about 310,000 distinct CDR3 sequences, with about 20% found just once. Germline assignment: CDR1 SGHRS and CDR2 YFSETQ. The V end was cut by 0 bases, the J end by 1 base, with 8 bases between. The CDR3 is 14 amino acids. The data were taken from a study of regulatory T cells in long-lasting Graves disease. Noted time point: newly diagnosed GD, antithyroid drugs for less than 3 months. Following extraction of RNA from PBMCs, that RNA was used to make the TCR library.

This sample comprised peripheral blood mononuclear cells (PBMCs), obtained at new diagnosis, from a patient treated with antithyroid drugs. V gene TRBV5-1 combines with J gene TRBJ2-7; possible D gene TRBD2, 6 bases. The sequence came from a female donor with Graves disease. CDR3 sequence reads: CASSLEGLSYEQYF. The CDR3 coding sequence is TGCGCCAGCAGCTTGGAGGGACTTTCCTACGAGCAGTACTTC.